Listed here are 3 T cell receptor beta chains from one sample, sequenced in a study of blood T cell repertoires in COVID-19. Repertoires were generated with immunoSEQ multiplex PCR, while TCRdb's copy carries only in-frame clones and drops some. The table includes 130,000 to 150,000 clones, 80% detected once. Input material: peripheral blood. The receptors come from a man in his 60s with active or convalescent COVID-19.

This clone appeared a few times. This sequence joins TRBV6-6 and TRBJ1-1; 7 nucleotides line up with TRBD1. The V segment lost 4 bases and the J segment 5 bases; nucleotides outside the gene matches: 4. Per germline, CDR1 MNHNY and CDR2 SVGAGI (reference sequence). CDR3 size: 13 residues. The CDR3 nucleotides read TGTGCCAGCAGTTCACAGGGGAGAACTGAAGCTTTCTTT. Residues: CASSSQGRTEAFF.

J is TRBJ1-5 and V is TRBV19; 7 bases agree with TRBD1. Germline CDR1 is LNHDA and CDR2 is SQIVND (reference sequence). The CDR3 extends over 15 amino acids. The ends lost 5 bases at V and 2 bases at J; junction bases unmatched: 6. CDR3 nucleotides: TGTGCCAGTAGTTCGCGGACAGGACGCAATCAGCCCCAGCATTTT. Amino acid sequence: CASSSRTGRNQPQHF.

This clone was seen a few times. J is TRBJ1-5 and V is TRBV4-1; 10 nucleotides line up with TRBD1. The junction had 7 bases not matched to a gene; V was cut back by 1 base and J by 7 bases. The germline CDR1 and CDR2 sequences are MGHRA and YSYEKL. This CDR3 has 16 residues. The CDR3 loop reads CASSQVGTGVIQPQHF. Written as DNA, the CDR3 is TGCGCCAGCAGCCAAGTGGGGACAGGGGTAATACAGCCCCAGCATTTT.